Only a few counts were recorded for the clone carrying this T cell receptor (beta chain). Antigen: not known. Primers for the PCR totalled 60 Vbeta and 13 Jbeta. The assay was immunoSEQ multiplex PCR, and TCRdb's table has in-frame clones only and misses some. This sample has about 150,000 clones; roughly 80% occur once, and the top ten carry about 2.4%. CDR3 length: 13 residues. Per germline, CDR1 MDHEN and CDR2 SYDVKM. Trimming pared 6 bases from V and 2 bases from J, leaving 8 bases between. These data belong to a study of cytomegalovirus exposure and HLA in healthy donors. General observations from the study: DRB1 had the most TCR associations and HLA-C the fewest, a later analysis found, with rates varying by HLA locus. Later analysis demonstrated an association between a missense DCLRE1C variant and TCR beta V- and J-gene trimming. At a 0.05 false discovery rate, a later analysis found 16,951 TCR beta sequences to be associated with HLA alleles.

The sequenced material came from PBMCs. The J gene is TRBJ2-1, the V gene TRBV28; D is possibly TRBD1 (5 bases). This sequence originates from a male donor in good health and CMV-seronegative. CDR3 protein: CASSWTPYNEQFF. The CDR3, as DNA: TGTGCCAGCAGCTGGACACCCTACAATGAGCAGTTCTTC.